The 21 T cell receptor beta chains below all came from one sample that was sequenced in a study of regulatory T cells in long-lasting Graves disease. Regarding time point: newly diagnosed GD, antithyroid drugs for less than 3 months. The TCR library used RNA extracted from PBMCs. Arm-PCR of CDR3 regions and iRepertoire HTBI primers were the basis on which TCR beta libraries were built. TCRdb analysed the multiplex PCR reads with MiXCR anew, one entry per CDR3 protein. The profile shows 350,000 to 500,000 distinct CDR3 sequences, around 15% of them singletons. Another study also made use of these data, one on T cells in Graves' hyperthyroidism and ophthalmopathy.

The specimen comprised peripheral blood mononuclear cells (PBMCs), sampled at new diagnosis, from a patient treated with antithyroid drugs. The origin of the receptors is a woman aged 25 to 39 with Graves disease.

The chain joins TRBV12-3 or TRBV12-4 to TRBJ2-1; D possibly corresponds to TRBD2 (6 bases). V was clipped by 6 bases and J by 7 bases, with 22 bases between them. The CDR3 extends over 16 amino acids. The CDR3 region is CASRSLPGGAGNEQFF. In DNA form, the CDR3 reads TGTGCCAGCAGGTCCCTACCGGGTGGGGCGGGGAATGAGCAGTTCTTC.

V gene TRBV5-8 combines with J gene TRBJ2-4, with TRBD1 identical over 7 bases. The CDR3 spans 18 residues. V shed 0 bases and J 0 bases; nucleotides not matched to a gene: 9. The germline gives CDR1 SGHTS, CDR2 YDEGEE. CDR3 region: CASSLGQGYSLAKNIQYF. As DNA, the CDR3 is TGTGCCAGCAGCTTGGGACAGGGATATTCCCTAGCCAAAAACATTCAGTACTTC.

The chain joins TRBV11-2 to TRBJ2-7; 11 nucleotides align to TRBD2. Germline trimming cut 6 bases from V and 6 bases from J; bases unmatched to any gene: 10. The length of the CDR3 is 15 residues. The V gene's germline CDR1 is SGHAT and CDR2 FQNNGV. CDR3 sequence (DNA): TGTGCCAGCAGACTTAGCGGGAGGGCAGGGGGCGAGCAGTACTTC. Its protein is CASRLSGRAGGEQYF.

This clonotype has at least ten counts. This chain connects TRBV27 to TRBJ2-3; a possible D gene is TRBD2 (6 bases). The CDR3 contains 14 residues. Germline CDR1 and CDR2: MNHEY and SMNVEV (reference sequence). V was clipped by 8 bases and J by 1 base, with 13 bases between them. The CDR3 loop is CASWDGGGTDTQYF. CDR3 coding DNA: TGTGCCAGCTGGGACGGGGGAGGCACAGATACGCAGTATTTT.

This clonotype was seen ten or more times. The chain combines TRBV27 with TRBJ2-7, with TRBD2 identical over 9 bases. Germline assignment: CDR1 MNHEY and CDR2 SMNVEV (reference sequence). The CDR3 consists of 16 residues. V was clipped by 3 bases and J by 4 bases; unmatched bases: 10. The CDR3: CASSLEPGLATYEQYF. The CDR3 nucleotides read TGTGCCAGCAGTTTGGAACCGGGACTAGCCACGTACGAGCAGTACTTC.

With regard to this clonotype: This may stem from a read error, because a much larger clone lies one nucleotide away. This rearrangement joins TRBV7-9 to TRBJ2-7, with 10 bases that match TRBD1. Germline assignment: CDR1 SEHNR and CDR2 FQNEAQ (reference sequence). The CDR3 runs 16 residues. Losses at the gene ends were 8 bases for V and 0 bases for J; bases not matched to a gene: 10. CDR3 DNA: TGTGCCAGCGGGAAGACAGGGGGCCTTGCCTCCTACGAGCAGTACTTC. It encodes CASGKTGGLASYEQYF.

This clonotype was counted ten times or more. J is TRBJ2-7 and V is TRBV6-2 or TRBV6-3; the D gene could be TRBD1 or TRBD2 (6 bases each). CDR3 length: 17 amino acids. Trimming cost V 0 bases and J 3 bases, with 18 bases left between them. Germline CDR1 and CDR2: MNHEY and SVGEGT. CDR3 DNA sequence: TGTGCCAGCAGTTACTCGTACCCGCGGGGACACAACTACGAGCAGTACTTC. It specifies CASSYSYPRGHNYEQYF.

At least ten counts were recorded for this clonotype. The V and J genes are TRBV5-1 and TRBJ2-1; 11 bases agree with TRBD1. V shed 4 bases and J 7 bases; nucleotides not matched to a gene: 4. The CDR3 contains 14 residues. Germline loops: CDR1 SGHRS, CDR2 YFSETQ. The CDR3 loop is CASSGTGGLNEQFF. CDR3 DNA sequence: TGCGCCAGCAGCGGGACAGGGGGGTTAAATGAGCAGTTCTTC.

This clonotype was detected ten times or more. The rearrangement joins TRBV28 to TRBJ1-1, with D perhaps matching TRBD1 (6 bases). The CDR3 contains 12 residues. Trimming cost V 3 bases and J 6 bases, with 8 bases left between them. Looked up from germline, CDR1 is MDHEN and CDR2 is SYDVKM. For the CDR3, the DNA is TGTGCCAGCAGTTTGAAGGGGGCTGAAGCTTTCTTT. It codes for CASSLKGAEAFF.

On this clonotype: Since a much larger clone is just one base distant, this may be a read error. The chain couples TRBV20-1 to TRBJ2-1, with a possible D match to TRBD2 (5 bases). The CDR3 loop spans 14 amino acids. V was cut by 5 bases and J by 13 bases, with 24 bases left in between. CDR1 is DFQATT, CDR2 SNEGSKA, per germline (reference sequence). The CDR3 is CSAPTEGLRETQFF. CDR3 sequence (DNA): TGCAGTGCTCCCACCGAGGGCCTGAGGGAGACCCAGTTCTTC.

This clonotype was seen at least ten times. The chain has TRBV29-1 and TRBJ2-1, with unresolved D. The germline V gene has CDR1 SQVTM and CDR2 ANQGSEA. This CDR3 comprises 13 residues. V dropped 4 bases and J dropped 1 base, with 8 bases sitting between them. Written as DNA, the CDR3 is TGCAGCGTTGGGCAGGCATCCTACAATGAGCAGTTCTTC. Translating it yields CSVGQASYNEQFF.

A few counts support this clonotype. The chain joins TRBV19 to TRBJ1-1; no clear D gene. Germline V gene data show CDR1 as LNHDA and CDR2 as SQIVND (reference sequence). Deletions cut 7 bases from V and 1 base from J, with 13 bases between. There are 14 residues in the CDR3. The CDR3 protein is CASTLDGRNTEAFF. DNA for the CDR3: TGTGCCAGTACCTTAGACGGCAGGAACACTGAAGCTTTCTTT.

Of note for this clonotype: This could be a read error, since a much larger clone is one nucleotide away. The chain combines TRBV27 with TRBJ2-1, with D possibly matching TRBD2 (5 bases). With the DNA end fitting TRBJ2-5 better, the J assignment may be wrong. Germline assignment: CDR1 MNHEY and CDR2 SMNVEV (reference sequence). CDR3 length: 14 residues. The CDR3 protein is CASSYSAVHETQYF. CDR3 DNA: TGTGCCAGCAGTTACTCAGCGGTCCACGAGACCCAGTACTTC.

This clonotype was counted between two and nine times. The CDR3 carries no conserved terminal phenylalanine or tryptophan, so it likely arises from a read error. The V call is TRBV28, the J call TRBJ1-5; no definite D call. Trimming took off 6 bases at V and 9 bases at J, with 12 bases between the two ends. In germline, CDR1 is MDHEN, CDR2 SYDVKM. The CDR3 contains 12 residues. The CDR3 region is CASRSGIRPQHS. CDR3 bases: TGTGCCAGCAGGTCGGGGATTCGGCCCCAGCATTCT.

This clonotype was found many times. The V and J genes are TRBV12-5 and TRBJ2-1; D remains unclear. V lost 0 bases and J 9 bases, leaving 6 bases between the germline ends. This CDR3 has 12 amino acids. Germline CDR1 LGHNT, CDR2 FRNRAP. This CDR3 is CASGLVASEQFF. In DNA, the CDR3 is TGTGCTAGTGGTTTGGTAGCAAGTGAGCAGTTCTTC.

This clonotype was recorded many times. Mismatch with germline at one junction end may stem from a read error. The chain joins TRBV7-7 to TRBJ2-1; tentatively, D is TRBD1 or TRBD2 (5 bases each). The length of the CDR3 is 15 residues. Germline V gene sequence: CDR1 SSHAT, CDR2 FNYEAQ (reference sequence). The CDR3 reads CASSWSTGPYNEQFF. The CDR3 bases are TGTGCTAGCAGCTGGAGTACGGGACCCTACAATGAGCAGTTCTTC. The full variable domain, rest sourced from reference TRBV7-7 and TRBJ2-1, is GAGVSQSPRYKVTKRGQDVTLRCDPISSHATLYWYQQALGQGPEFLTYFNYEAQPDKSGLPSDRFSAERPEGSISTLTIQRTEQRDSAMYRCASSWSTGPYNEQFFGPGTRLTVL.

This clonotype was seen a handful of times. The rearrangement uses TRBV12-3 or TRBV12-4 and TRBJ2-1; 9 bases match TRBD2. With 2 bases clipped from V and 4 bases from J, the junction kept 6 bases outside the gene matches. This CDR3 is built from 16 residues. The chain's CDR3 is CASSLYVTSGYNEQFF. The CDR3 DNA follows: TGTGCCAGCAGTTTATATGTGACTAGCGGTTACAATGAGCAGTTCTTC.

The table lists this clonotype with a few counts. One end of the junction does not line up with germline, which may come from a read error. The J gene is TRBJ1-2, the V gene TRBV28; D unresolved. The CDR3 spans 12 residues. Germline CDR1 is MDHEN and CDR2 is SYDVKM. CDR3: CASSLEDYGHTF. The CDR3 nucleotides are TGTGCCAGCAGTTTAGAGGACTATGGCCACACCTTC.

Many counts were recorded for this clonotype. The CDR3 protein is CASGAYNEQFF. In DNA form, the CDR3 reads TGTGCCAGCGGAGCCTACAATGAGCAGTTCTTC. The V gene is TRBV9, the J gene TRBJ2-1; D uncertain. The CDR3 has 11 amino acids. Trimming stripped 7 bases from V and 2 bases from J, with 4 bases between. The V gene's germline CDR1 is SGDLS and CDR2 YYNGEE.

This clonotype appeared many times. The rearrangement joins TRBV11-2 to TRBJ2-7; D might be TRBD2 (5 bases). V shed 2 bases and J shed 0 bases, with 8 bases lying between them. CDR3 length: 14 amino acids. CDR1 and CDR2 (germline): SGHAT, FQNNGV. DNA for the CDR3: TGTGCCAGCAGCTTATTAGCGAGCTCCTACGAGCAGTACTTC. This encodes CASSLLASSYEQYF.

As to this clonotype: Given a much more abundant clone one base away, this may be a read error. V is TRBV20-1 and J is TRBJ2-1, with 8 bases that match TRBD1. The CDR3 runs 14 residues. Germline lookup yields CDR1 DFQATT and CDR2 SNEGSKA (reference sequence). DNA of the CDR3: TGCAGTGCTACCTCGCAGGGGGCTTCGAATGACCAGTTCTTC. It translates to CSATSQGASNDQFF.